This T cell receptor beta chain was sequenced for a study of blood T cell repertoires in COVID-19 (dated by TCRdb to the early 2020s). Regarding the study in general: Collaborator samples came from the United States, Italy and Spain and covered acute and convalescent phases of COVID-19. The prospective study material was composed of cDNA or gDNA derived from T cells, B-cell-depleted T cells, or PBMCs. Subjects who had been exposed to COVID-19, were actively infected with it, or had recovered from it provided the deeply sampled blood TCRbeta repertoires that made up the dataset. The repertoires were released in a freely available public database meant as a resource for research on the immune response to SARS-CoV-2. The samples were drawn from the first 160 participants of the ongoing ImmuneRACE study and from over 950 subjects provided by 6 global collaborators. Nearly every sample came with metadata listing a de-identified subject ID, COVID-19 status, age in years and sex. HLA class I and class II types, where available, came from metadata supplied by the sample provider rather than from assay-based typing. Overall results and qualifications from the work: How much clinical and demographic metadata was included differed by source and by participant, and the metadata was provided uncurated.

TCRbeta CDR3 regions were amplified from genomic DNA using the immunoSEQ Assay, a bias-controlled multiplex PCR. On the authors' methods: Nucleated cell counts per sample were estimated from amplification of reference gene primers within the assay. To quantify the absolute abundance of each unique TCRbeta CDR3 rearrangement, sequence reads were collapsed and filtered. Productive Simpson clonality was computed per sample as the square root of Simpson's diversity index over productive rearrangements. TCRdb limited this immuneACCESS table to in-frame rearrangements with V and J called. A share of clones is missing; checked studies link under half to unresolved V genes, and the rest is unexplained. V and J calls and clone size are given by that table; D and trimming were obtained from the DNA. The sample contains around 160,000 clones, more than 70% of them found a single time. The ten biggest clones cover under 15% of the sample.

A remark on this clone: Its antigen specificity is not known. Base quality data are lacking; no much larger clone is found one base away.

Looking up the germline V gene yields CDR1 SGDLS and CDR2 YYNGEE. V sheds 4 bases and J sheds 3 bases, leaving 17 bases between their ends. CDR3 length: 16 amino acids, cysteine to phenylalanine. This entry keeps only the CDR3 DNA: 48 bases, framed from base 1. Whole blood was collected in K2EDTA tubes by collaborating institutions according to the institutions' own protocols. For TCRbeta analysis, collaborators shipped samples in one of three forms: frozen whole blood, isolated PBMCs, or DNA extracted from either of those sample types. Sequencing used peripheral blood. The chain was built from TRBV9 and TRBJ2-1; TRBD2 is a weak D gene call, 6 bases matching. The sequence came from a man aged 55-75 years with active or convalescent COVID-19. The DNA is TGTGCCAGCAGCCCCCCAACAGGAGGGAACTACAATGAGCAGTTCTTC. The resulting protein is CASSPPTGGNYNEQFF. With the rest looked up from the reference TRBV9 and TRBJ2-1 genes rather than sequenced, the full variable domain is DSGVTQTPKHLITATGQRVTLRCSPRSGDLSVYWYQQSLDQGLQFLIQYYNGEERAKGNILERFSAQQFPDLHSELNLSSLELGDSALYFCASSPPTGGNYNEQFFGPGTRLTVL.